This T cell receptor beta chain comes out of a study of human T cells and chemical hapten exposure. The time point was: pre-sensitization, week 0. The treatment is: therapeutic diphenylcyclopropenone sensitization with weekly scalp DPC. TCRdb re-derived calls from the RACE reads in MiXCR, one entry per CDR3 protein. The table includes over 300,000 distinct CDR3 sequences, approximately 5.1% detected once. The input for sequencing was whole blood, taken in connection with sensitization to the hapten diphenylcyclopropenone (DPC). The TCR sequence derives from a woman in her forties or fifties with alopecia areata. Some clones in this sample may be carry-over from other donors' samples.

CDR3 DNA: TGCGCCAGCAGTGCCCCGGGCCCAGATACGCAGTATTTT. This gives the protein CASSAPGPDTQYF. The chain has TRBV10-1 and TRBJ2-3, with D uncertain. The CDR3 has 13 amino acids. V gave up 4 bases and J gave up 4 bases, with 9 bases separating them. Germline V CDR1 and CDR2: WNHNN, SYGVQD (reference sequence).